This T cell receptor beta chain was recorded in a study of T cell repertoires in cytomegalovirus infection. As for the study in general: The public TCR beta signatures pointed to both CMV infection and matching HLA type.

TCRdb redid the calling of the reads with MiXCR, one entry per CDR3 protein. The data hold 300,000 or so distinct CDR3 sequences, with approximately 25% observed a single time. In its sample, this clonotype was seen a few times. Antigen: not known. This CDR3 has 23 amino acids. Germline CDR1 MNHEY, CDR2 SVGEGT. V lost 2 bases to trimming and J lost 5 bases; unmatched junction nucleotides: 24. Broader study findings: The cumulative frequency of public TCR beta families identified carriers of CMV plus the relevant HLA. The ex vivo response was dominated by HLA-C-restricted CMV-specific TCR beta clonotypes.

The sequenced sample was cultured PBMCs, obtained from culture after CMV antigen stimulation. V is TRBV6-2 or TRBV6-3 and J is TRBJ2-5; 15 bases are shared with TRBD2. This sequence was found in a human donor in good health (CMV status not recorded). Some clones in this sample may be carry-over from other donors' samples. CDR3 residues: CASSYPRTSGRAWSIGSGETQYF. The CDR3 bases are TGTGCCAGCAGTTACCCCCGGACTAGCGGGAGGGCCTGGTCCATCGGTAGCGGGGAGACCCAGTACTTC.